Each of the 5 T cell receptor beta chains below was sequenced from the same sample in a study of T cell repertoires in cytomegalovirus infection. Using its own MiXCR run on the reads, TCRdb lists one record per CDR3 protein. The sample has more than 250,000 distinct CDR3 sequences; roughly 25% are singletons. Antigen specificity for these receptors is unknown. Material: cultured PBMCs, obtained from culture after CMV antigen stimulation. The receptors were sampled from a human donor in good health (CMV status not recorded). Some clones in this sample may be carry-over from other donors' samples.

This chain links TRBV12-3 or TRBV12-4 with TRBJ2-7; 8 bases agree with TRBD1. There are 13 residues in the CDR3. Trimming cost V 6 bases and J 2 bases; bases outside gene matches: 3. The CDR3 coding sequence is TGTGCCAGCAGCGGGACAGGAACCTACGAGCAGTACTTC. Translated: CASSGTGTYEQYF.

At least ten counts were recorded for this clonotype. The chain joins TRBV4-1 to TRBJ2-7; TRBD2 matches 10 bases. This CDR3 spans 17 amino acids. In germline, CDR1 is MGHRA, CDR2 YSYEKL. After removal of 1 base from V and 3 bases from J, the junction contained 9 bases not matched to a gene. CDR3 in amino acids: CASSQVNLAGEIYEQYF. The CDR3 DNA reads as TGCGCCAGCAGCCAAGTAAATCTAGCGGGAGAGATCTACGAGCAGTACTTC.

This chain uses TRBV7-2 with TRBJ2-1; 10 bases are shared with TRBD2. The V gene end was trimmed by 5 bases and the J gene end by 5 bases; junction bases not matched to a gene: 9. The CDR3 runs 16 residues. Germline V gene sequence: CDR1 SGHTA, CDR2 FQGNSA. The CDR3 here is CASSRGATSGDNEQFF. CDR3 nucleotides: TGTGCCAGCAGCAGGGGGGCCACTAGCGGGGACAATGAGCAGTTCTTC.

At least ten counts were recorded for this clonotype. CDR3 sequence (DNA): TGTGCCAGTAGTATTGGCGGGCCTTCCTCCTACGAGCAGTACTTC. It is translated as CASSIGGPSSYEQYF. The chain joins TRBV19 to TRBJ2-7; a weak D match, TRBD2 (5 bases). CDR1 and CDR2 (germline): LNHDA, SQIVND (reference sequence). The CDR3 contains 15 residues. V dropped 3 bases and J dropped 0 bases, with 12 bases sitting between them. The complete variable domain, with remaining parts taken from reference TRBV19 and TRBJ2-7, reads DGGITQSPKYLFRKEGQNVTLSCEQNLNHDAMYWYRQDPGQGLRLIYYSQIVNDFQKGDIAEGYSVSREKKESFPLTVTSAQKNPTAFYLCASSIGGPSSYEQYFGPGTRLTVT.

V usage is TRBV29-1 and J usage is TRBJ2-5; D ambiguous. The V end was cut by 7 bases, the J end by 4 bases, with 7 bases between. This CDR3 is built from 10 residues. In germline, CDR1 is SQVTM, CDR2 ANQGSEA. CDR3 residues: CSAEAETQYF. The CDR3 coding sequence is TGCAGCGCCGAAGCAGAGACCCAGTACTTC.